The entry below describes one TCR beta chain. This sample is part of a study of blood T cell repertoires in COVID-19. Study overall: The United States, Italy and Spain provided the acute and convalescent COVID-19 samples. PBMCs, B-cell-depleted T cells, or T cells provided the cDNA or gDNA that made up the material.

CDR1 and CDR2 from the germline V gene are SGDLS and YYNGEE. The CDR3 extends over 17 amino acids. V lost 0 bases, J lost 3 bases, and 15 bases lay in between. Profiled with immunoSEQ multiplex PCR; TCRdb holds only in-frame clones, not every one. This table has under 250,000 clones, about 80% appearing once. Categorization into cohorts depended on clinical history that participants reported. The sequence derives from a woman aged 40 to 50 who had been exposed to COVID-19. The sequenced sample consisted of PBMCs or T cells enriched from blood (not recorded which). The chain combines TRBV9 with TRBJ2-2, with a possible D match to TRBD1 (6 bases). CDR3 region: CASSVEAGAVHTGELFF. CDR3 nucleotides: TGTGCCAGCAGCGTAGAGGCAGGGGCCGTTCACACCGGGGAGCTGTTTTTT.